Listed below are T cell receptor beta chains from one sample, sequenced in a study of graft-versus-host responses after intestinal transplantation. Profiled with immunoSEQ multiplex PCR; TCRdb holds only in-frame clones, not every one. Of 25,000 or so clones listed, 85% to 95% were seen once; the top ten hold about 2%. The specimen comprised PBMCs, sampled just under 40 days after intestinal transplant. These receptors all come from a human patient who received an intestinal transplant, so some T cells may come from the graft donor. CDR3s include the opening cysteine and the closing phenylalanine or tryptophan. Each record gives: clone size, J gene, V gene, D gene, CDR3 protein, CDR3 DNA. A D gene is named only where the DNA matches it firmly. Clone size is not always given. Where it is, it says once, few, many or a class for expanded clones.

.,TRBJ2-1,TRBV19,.,CASSIRARNEQFF,TGTGCCAGTAGTATAAGGGCTAGGAATGAGCAGTTCTTC
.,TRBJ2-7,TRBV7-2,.,CASSSLTFTYEQYF,TGTGCCAGCAGCTCACTAACCTTTACCTACGAGCAGTACTTC
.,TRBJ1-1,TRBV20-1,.,CSASGNTEAFF,TGCAGTGCTAGTGGAAACACTGAAGCTTTCTTT
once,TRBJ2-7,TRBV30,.,CAWSVWGTGEQYF,TGTGCCTGGAGTGTATGGGGGACTGGCGAGCAGTACTTC
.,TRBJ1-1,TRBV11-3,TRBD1,CASSPLQGKGTEAFF,TGTGCCAGCAGCCCGTTACAGGGGAAAGGCACTGAAGCTTTCTTT
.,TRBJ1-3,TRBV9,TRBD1,CASSLYDRGDTIYF,TGTGCCAGCAGCCTCTACGACAGGGGGGACACCATATATTTT
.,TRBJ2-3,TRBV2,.,CASRDTYTDTQYF,TGTGCCAGCAGGGACACTTACACAGATACGCAGTATTTT
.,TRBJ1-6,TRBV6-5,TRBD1,CASSYLDRNNSPLHF,TGTGCCAGCAGTTACCTGGACAGGAATAATTCACCCCTCCACTTT
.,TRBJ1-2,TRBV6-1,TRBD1,CASSGISGTGGGYTF,TGTGCCAGCAGTGGAATATCCGGGACAGGGGGTGGCTACACCTTC
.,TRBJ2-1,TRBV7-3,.,CASSLSGLSSYNEQFF,TGTGCCAGCAGCTTATCCGGCCTGAGCTCCTACAATGAGCAGTTCTTC
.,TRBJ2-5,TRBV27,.,CASRQRQMGSQETQYF,TGTGCCAGCAGACAACGACAGATGGGGTCCCAAGAGACCCAGTACTTC
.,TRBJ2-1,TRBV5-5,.,CASSPLGVRNNEQFF,TGTGCCAGCAGCCCCCTGGGTGTGAGAAACAATGAGCAGTTCTTC
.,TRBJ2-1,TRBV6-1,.,CASSEWPYNEQFF,TGTGCCAGCAGTGAGTGGCCCTACAATGAGCAGTTCTTC
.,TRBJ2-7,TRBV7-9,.,CASSLTYEQYF,TGTGCCAGCAGCCTCACCTACGAGCAGTACTTC
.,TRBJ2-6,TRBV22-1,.,CPGSARCQGALAGANVLTF,TGTCCTGGGAGCGCACGTTGCCAGGGGGCTTTAGCTGGGGCCAACGTCCTGACTTTC
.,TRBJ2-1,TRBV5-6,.,CASSLAGDLHNEQFF,TGTGCCAGCAGCTTGGCGGGGGACCTACACAATGAGCAGTTCTTC
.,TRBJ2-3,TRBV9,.,CASSVGHKPTDTQYF,TGTGCCAGCAGCGTAGGGCACAAGCCCACAGATACGCAGTATTTT
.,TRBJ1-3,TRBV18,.,CASSPTTTVVSSIYF,TGTGCCAGCTCACCAACCACGACAGTTGTATCTTCCATATATTTT
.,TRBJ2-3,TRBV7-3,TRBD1,CASSLTGGLTDTQYF,TGTGCCAGCAGCTTGACAGGGGGCCTCACAGATACGCAGTATTTT
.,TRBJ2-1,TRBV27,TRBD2,CASSLLELAGVSSYNEQFF,TGTGCCAGCAGTTTACTCGAACTAGCGGGCGTGAGCTCCTACAATGAGCAGTTCTTC
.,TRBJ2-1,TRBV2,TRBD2,CASSVGASGSNEQFF,TGTGCCAGCAGTGTAGGGGCTAGCGGGAGTAATGAGCAGTTCTTC
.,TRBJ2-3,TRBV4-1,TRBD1,CASSQERTGGLPPDTQYF,TGCGCCAGCAGCCAAGAACGGACAGGGGGCCTCCCCCCAGATACGCAGTATTTT
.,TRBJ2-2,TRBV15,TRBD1,CATSRDQRTGSTGELFF,TGTGCCACCAGCAGAGATCAAAGGACAGGGAGCACCGGGGAGCTGTTTTTT
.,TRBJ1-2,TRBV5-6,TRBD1,CASSFPGRQGFTDHYGYTF,TGTGCCAGCAGCTTCCCTGGGAGACAGGGCTTTACCGATCACTATGGCTACACCTTC
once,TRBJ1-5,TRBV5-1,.,CASSIQGTSNQPQHF,TGCGCCAGCAGCATACAGGGTACCAGCAATCAGCCCCAGCATTTT
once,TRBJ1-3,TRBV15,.,CATSRDGRLEDTIYF,TGTGCCACCAGCAGAGATGGACGCCTTGAAGACACCATATATTTT
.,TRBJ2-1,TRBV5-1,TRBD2,CASSLDSGRIQVKNEQFF,TGCGCCAGCAGCTTGGATAGCGGGAGGATTCAAGTAAAAAATGAGCAGTTCTTC
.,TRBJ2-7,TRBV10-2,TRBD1,CASSEVWGQGYEQYF,TGCGCCAGCAGTGAGGTATGGGGACAGGGCTACGAGCAGTACTTC
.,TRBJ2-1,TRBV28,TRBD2,CASSLWGLATYNEQFF,TGTGCCAGCAGTTTATGGGGACTAGCAACTTACAATGAGCAGTTCTTC
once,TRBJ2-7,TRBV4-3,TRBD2,CASSQDTSGIMVYEQYF,TGCGCCAGCAGCCAAGATACTAGCGGGATTATGGTGTACGAGCAGTACTTC
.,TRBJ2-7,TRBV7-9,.,CASSSEVGLSYEQYF,TGTGCCAGCAGCTCAGAGGTAGGATTATCCTACGAGCAGTACTTC
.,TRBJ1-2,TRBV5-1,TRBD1,CASSLTGDYGYTF,TGCGCCAGCAGCTTGACAGGGGACTATGGCTACACCTTC
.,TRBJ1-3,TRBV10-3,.,CAIKSGQSSGNTIYF,TGTGCCATCAAGTCTGGGCAGTCCTCTGGAAACACCATATATTTT
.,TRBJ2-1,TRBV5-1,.,CASSLGPGRRDNEQFF,TGCGCCAGCAGCTTGGGTCCGGGCAGGAGGGACAATGAGCAGTTCTTC
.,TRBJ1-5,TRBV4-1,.,CASSQVEGAGQPQHF,TGCGCCAGCAGCCAAGTTGAAGGGGCCGGACAGCCCCAGCATTTT
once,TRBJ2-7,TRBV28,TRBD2,CASSPSGRGPYEQYF,TGTGCCAGCAGTCCTAGCGGGAGGGGTCCCTACGAGCAGTACTTC
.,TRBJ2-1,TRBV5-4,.,CASSSYGGSYNEQFF,TGTGCCAGCAGCTCGTATGGAGGGTCCTACAATGAGCAGTTCTTC
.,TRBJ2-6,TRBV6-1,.,CASSGTSGANVLTF,TGTGCCAGCAGTGGGACATCTGGGGCCAACGTCCTGACTTTC
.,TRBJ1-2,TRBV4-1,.,CASSQDTGSGYGYTF,TGCGCCAGCAGCCAAGATACAGGGTCGGGCTATGGCTACACCTTC
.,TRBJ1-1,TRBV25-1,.,CASSPAGWIMNTEAFF,TGTGCCAGCAGTCCCGCGGGGTGGATCATGAACACTGAAGCTTTCTTT
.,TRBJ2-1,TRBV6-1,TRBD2,CASSEAFLAGVPYNEQFF,TGTGCCAGCAGTGAAGCCTTTCTAGCGGGAGTGCCCTACAATGAGCAGTTCTTC
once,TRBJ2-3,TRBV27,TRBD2,CASSRREVSTDTQYF,TGTGCCAGCAGCAGACGGGAGGTTAGCACAGATACGCAGTATTTT
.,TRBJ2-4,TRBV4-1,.,CASSPQGAKNIQYF,TGCGCCAGCAGCCCGCAGGGGGCCAAAAACATTCAGTACTTC
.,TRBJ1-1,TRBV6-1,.,CASSHRVYTEAFF,TGTGCCAGCAGTCACCGGGTATACACTGAAGCTTTCTTT
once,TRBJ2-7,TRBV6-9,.,CASSGTGINEQYF,TGTGCCAGCAGTGGTACCGGGATTAATGAGCAGTACTTC